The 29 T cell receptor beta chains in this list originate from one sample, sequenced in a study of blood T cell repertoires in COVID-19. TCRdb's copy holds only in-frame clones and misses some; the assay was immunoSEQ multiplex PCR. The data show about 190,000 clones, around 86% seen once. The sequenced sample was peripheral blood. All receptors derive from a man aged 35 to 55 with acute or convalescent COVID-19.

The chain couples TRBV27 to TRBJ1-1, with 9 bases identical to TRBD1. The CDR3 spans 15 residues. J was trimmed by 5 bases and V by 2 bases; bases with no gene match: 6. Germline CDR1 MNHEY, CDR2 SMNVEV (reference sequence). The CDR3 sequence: CASSLAQGAPTEAFF. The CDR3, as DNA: TGTGCCAGCAGTTTAGCACAGGGGGCGCCTACTGAAGCTTTCTTT.

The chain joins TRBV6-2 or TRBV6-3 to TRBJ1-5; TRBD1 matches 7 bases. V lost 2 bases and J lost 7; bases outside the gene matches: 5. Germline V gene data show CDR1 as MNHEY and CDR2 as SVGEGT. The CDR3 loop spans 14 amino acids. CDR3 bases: TGTGCCAGCAGTTACCCGGACAGGTCGCAGCCCCAGCATTTT. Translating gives CASSYPDRSQPQHF.

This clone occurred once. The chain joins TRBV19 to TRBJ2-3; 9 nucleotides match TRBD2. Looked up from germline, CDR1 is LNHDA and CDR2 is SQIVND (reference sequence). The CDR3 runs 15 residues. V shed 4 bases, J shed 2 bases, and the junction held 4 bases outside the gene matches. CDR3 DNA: TGTGCCAGTAGTAGCGGGGGGGCGGACACAGATACGCAGTATTTT. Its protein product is CASSSGGADTDTQYF.

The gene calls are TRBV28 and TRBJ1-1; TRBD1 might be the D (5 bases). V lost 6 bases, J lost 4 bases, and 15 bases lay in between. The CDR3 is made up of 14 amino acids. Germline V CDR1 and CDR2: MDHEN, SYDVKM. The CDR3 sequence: CASSFPAGPTEAFF. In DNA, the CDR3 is TGTGCCAGCAGCTTCCCAGCAGGGCCCACTGAAGCTTTCTTT.

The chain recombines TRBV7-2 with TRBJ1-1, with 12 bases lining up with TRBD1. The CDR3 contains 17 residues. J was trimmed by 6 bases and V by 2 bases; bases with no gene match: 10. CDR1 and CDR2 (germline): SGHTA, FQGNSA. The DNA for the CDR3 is TGTGCCAGCAGCTTAAGGGGACAGGGGGCCGGTTTAGCTGAAGCTTTCTTT. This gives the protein CASSLRGQGAGLAEAFF. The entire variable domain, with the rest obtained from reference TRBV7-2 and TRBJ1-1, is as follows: GAGVSQSPSNKVTEKGKDVELRCDPISGHTALYWYRQSLGQGLEFLIYFQGNSAPDKSGLPSDRFSAERTGGSVSTLTIQRTQQEDSAVYLCASSLRGQGAGLAEAFFGQGTRLTVV.

CDR3 DNA: TGTGCCAGTAGTATGGGGCAGTTCAGGTACAATGAGCAGTTCTTC. This gives the protein CASSMGQFRYNEQFF. The gene calls are TRBV19 and TRBJ2-1; tentatively, D is TRBD1 (5 bases). V was shortened by 3 bases and J by 4 bases, with 13 bases between the two germline ends. The CDR3 totals 15 residues. CDR1 and CDR2 (germline): LNHDA, SQIVND (reference sequence).

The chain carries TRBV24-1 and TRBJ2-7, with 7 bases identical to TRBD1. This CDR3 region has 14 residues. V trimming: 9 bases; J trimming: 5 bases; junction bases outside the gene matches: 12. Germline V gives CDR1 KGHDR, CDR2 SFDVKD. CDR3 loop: CATFRGDSFNEQYF. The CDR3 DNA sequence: TGTGCCACCTTTCGTGGGGACAGCTTTAACGAGCAGTACTTC.

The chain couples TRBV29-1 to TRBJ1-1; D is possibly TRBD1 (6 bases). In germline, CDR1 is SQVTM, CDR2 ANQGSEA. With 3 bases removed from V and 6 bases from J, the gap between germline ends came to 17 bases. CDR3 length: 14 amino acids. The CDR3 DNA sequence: TGCAGCGTTGAGGCCAGGGGCTCGTTCGCTGAAGCTTTCTTT. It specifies CSVEARGSFAEAFF.

CDR3: CASSEGHVAQPQHF. As DNA, the CDR3 is TGTGCCAGCAGTGAGGGGCACGTGGCTCAGCCCCAGCATTTT. The gene calls are TRBV2 and TRBJ1-5, with D perhaps matching TRBD1 (5 bases). The V and J ends lost 3 bases and 6 bases respectively, with 12 bases between them. The germline V gene encodes CDR1 SNHLY and CDR2 FYNNEI. The CDR3 contains 14 residues.

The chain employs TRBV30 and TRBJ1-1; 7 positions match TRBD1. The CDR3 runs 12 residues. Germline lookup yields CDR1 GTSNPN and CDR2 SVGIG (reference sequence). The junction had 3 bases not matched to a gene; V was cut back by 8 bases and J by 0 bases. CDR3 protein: CAGGQLNTEAFF. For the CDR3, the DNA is TGTGCCGGGGGACAGTTGAACACTGAAGCTTTCTTT.

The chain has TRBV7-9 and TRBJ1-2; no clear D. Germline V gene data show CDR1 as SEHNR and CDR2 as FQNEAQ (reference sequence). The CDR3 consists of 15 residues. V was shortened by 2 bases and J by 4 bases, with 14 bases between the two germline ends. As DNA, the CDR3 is TGTGCCAGCAGCTTATTGGAGAGGTCCGGCTATGGCTACACCTTC. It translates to CASSLLERSGYGYTF.

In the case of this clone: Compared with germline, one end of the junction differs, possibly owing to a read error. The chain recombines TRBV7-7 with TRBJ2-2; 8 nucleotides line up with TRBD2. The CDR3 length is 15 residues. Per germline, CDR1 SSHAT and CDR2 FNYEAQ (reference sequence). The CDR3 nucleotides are TGTGCTAGCAGCTTAACCCCGGGGGGGACCGGGGAGCTGTTTTTT. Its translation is CASSLTPGGTGELFF.

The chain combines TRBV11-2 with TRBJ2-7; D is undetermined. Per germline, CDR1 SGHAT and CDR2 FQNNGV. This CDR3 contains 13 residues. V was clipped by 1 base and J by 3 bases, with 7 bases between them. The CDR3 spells CASSLGSNYEQYF. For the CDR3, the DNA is TGTGCCAGCAGCTTAGGTTCCAACTACGAGCAGTACTTC.

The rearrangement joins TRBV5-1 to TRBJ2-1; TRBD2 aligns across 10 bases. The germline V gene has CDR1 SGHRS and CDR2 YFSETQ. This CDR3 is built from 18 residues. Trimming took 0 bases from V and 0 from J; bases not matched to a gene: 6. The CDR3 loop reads CASSLVLAGPSSYNEQFF. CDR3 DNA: TGCGCCAGCAGCTTGGTACTAGCGGGGCCTAGCTCCTACAATGAGCAGTTCTTC.

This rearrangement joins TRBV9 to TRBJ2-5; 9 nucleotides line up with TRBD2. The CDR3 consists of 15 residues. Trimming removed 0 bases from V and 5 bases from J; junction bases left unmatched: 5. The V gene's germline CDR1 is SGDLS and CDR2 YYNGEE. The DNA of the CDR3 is TGTGCCAGCAGCGTAGGCGGGGGGGCCCAGGAGACCCAGTACTTC. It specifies CASSVGGGAQETQYF.

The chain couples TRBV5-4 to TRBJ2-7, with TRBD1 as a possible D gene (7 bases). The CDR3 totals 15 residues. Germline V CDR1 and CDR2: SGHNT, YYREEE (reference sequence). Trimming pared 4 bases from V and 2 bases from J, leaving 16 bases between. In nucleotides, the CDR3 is TGTGCCAGCAGCGGAGGGACAGCGTTCACCTACGAGCAGTACTTC. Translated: CASSGGTAFTYEQYF.

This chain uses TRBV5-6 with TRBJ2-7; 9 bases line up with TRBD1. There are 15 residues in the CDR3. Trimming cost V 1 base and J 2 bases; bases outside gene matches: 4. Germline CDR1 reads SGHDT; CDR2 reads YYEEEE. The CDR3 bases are TGTGCCAGCAGCTTGAGCGGACAGGGGACCTACGAGCAGTACTTC. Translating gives CASSLSGQGTYEQYF.

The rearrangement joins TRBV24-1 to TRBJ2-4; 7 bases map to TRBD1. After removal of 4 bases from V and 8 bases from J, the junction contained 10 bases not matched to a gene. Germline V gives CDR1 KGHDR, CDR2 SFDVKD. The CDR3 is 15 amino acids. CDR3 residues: CATSDGTAGGYIQYF. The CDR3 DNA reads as TGTGCCACCAGTGACGGGACAGCCGGTGGGTACATTCAGTACTTC.

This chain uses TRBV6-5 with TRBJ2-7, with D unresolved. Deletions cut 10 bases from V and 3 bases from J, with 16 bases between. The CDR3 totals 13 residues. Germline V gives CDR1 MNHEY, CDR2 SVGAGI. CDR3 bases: TGTGCCATCCGTATGGAGAGCCTCTACGAGCAGTACTTC. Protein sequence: CAIRMESLYEQYF.

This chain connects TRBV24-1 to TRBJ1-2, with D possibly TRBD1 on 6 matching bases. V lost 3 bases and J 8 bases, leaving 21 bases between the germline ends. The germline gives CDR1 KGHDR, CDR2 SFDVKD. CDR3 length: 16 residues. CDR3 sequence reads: CATSDPYRATSQGYTF. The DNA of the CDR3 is TGTGCCACCAGTGATCCGTACAGGGCCACGTCGCAGGGCTACACCTTC.

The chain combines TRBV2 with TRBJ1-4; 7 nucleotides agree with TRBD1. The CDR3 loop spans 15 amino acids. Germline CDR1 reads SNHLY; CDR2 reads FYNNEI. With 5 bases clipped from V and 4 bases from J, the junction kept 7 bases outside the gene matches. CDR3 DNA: TGTGCCAGCAGTCCCGACAGGGCCTATAATGAAAAACTGTTTTTT. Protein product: CASSPDRAYNEKLFF.

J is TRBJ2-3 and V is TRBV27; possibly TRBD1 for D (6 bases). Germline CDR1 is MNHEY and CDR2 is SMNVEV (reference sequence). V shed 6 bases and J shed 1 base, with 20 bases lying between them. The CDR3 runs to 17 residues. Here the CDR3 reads CASSLNLGRTGTDTQYF. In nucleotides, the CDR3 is TGTGCCAGCAGCCTCAACCTAGGGCGGACAGGCACAGATACGCAGTATTTT.

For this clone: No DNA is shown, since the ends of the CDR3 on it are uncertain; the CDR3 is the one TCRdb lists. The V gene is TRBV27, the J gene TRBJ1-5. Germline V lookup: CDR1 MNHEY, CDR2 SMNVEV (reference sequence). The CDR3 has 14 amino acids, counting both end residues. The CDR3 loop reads CASSTSIFNQPQHF.

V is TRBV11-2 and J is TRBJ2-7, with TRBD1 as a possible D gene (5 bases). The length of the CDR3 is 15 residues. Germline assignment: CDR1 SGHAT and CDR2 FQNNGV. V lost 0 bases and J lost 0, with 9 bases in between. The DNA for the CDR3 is TGTGCCAGCAGCTTAGAACCGGACAACTCCTACGAGCAGTACTTC. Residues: CASSLEPDNSYEQYF. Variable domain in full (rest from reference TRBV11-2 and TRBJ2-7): EAGVAQSPRYKIIEKRQSVAFWCNPISGHATLYWYQQILGQGPKLLIQFQNNGVVDDSQLPKDRFSAERLKGVDSTLKIQPAKLEDSAVYLCASSLEPDNSYEQYFGPGTRLTVT.

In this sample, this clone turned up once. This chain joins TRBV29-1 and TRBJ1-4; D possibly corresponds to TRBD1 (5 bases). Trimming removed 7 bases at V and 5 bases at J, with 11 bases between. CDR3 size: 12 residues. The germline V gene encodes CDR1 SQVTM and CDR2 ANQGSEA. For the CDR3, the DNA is TGCAGCGCTGGGACTGGAAATGAAAAACTGTTTTTT. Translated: CSAGTGNEKLFF.

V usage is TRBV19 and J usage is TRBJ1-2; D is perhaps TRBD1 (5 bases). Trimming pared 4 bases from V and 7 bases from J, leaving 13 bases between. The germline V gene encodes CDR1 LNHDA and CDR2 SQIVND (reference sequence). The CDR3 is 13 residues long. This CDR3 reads CASSRGQGGGYTF. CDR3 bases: TGTGCCAGTAGTAGGGGCCAGGGAGGTGGCTACACCTTC.

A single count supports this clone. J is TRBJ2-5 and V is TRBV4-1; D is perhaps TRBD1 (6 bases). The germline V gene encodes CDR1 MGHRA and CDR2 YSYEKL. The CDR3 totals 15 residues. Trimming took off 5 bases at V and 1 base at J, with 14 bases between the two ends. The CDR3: CASSLGGTSQETQYF. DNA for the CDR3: TGCGCCAGCAGCTTAGGGGGAACCAGCCAAGAGACCCAGTACTTC.

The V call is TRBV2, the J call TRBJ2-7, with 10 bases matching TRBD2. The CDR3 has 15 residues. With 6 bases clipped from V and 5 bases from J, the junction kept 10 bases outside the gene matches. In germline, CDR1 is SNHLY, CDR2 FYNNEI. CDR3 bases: TGTGCCAGCAGATGGGGAGCGGGGGGGCGCGACGAGCAGTACTTC. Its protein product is CASRWGAGGRDEQYF.

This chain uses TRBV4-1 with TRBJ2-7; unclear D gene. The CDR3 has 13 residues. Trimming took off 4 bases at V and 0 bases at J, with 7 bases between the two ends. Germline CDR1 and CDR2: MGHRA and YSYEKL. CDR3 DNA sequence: TGCGCCAGCAGCCCCCCCAACTCCTACGAGCAGTACTTC. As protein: CASSPPNSYEQYF.